This T cell receptor beta chain was observed in a study of shared clonotypes between healthy human individuals (dated by TCRdb to 2018 to 2021). Context from the whole study: The cohort comprised a couple of women and a few men aged 18 to 49 years. To increase sequencing depth and limit assay-specific biases, different laboratories used diverse techniques to prepare libraries and sequence TCR repertoires. For each donor, three plates each were used for CD4 naive and CD4 memory, two plates were used for CD8 naive, and one plate was used for CD8 memory. Leukapheresis yielded between about 0.9 and 8.9 billion PBMCs per donor. The study deeply sequenced blood TCR repertoires of five healthy adults to estimate repertoire size and the extent of clonotype sharing between individuals. What the work shows at the level of the full study, not this receptor alone: Higher generation probabilities were observed for clonotypes shared by all four sorted-subset donors than for non-shared clonotypes. Sampling was limited to blood, and TCR repertoires in tissue likely differ from TCR repertoires in blood. Naive subsets generally had larger estimated clonotype richness than memory subsets did. The genetic and exposure-history diversity represented was limited by the small number of donors. Pairwise subsampling indicated that sequencing depth was expected to affect the degree of clonotype sharing among donors. Incomplete sequencing was indicated by rarefaction of sorted-subset datasets, despite the large sequencing depth. When a handful of donors were compared, the shared fraction of clonotypes was about 5.2% for naive CD4, 3% to 4% for naive CD8, 2.3% for memory CD4, and 0.35% to 0.4% for memory CD8.

With respect to this clone: Its binding antigen is unknown. There are no base qualities to consult, and no much larger clone falls within one base.

For the CD8 naive samples, CD45RO-negative cells were positively selected for CCR7, yielding a CD45RA+CCR7+ population from which TemRA cells were excluded. Donors were healthy HIV-negative adults with no recently reported acute infections or vaccinations. All donors were Caucasian adults living in Nashville, Tennessee, USA. Blood was collected by leukapheresis, and PBMCs were isolated by Ficoll-Histopaque density gradient centrifugation and then cryopreserved in liquid nitrogen vapor phase. Analytical flow cytometry was used to check the purity and quantity of each magnetically sorted T cell population. Genomic DNA was isolated from every sorted fraction and measured by UV absorbance on a Nanodrop 2000c. Using the deep immunoSEQ assay, multiplex PCR amplified TCR CDR3 regions from genomic DNA. For each cell subset, the extracted genomic DNA was distributed evenly across all wells of several immunoSEQ 96-well plates, and each plate served as one replicate. For sorted subsets, roughly 200 ng of genomic DNA, equivalent to 25,000 to 35,000 T cell genomes, went into each replicate PCR. The purified libraries were quantified using a Qubit 3.0 fluorometer, sized with a Bioanalyzer 2100, and then quantified again using the KAPA Library Quantification kit. Every immunoSEQ 96-well plate was sequenced on a separate single-read 150-cycle Illumina NextSeq 550 flow cell. Per the original workflow: Because the immunoSEQ output held only junctional sequences and lacked quality scores, the filtering could not match the filtering applied to full-length reads. Sequences were annotated with PyIR, a Python wrapper for IgBLAST v1.9, using IMGT germline references to assign V/J genes and CDR3. Reads were filtered out if the reads had weak V/J assignments (E-value above 1e-6), no CDR3, stop codons, out-of-frame junctions, or ambiguous translated residues. A V3J clonotype was defined by an identical inferred V gene, J gene, and CDR3 amino acid sequence. Percentage overlap between repertoires was computed as shared unique clonotypes divided by the size of the smaller repertoire. Three approaches were used to assess repertoire richness: RTK rarefaction, the Chao1 estimator, and Recon v2.1 estimates of unobserved clonotypes. Generation probabilities for all TCRbeta clonotypes obtained by the gDNA method from a handful of donors were computed using OLGA. Not all clones reach the TCRdb copy of this immuneACCESS table, which keeps in-frame sequences only. Checked studies attribute under half of the gap to unresolved V genes and leave the rest unexplained. The DNA was the basis for D and trimming; V, J and clone size are from that table. Counted in this sample were 1.5 million to 2.5 million clones; over 85% of them appeared once. Jointly, the top ten make up under 1.5% of the sample.

Including cysteine and phenylalanine, the CDR3 has 18 amino acids. Of the read, only the CDR3 DNA is kept; its 54 bases are in frame from base 1. Between the V and J ends, shortened by 2 bases and 0 bases respectively, the junction contains 16 bases. Taken from the germline V gene (reference sequence), the CDR1 and CDR2 loops are SEHNR and FQNEAQ. This receptor was obtained from a young man in good health. The sample was naive CD8+ T cells sorted from blood. The cell subset or site tag for this specimen amounts to: CD45RA+CCR7+. Recombination linked TRBV7-9 to TRBJ2-2, with a weak D call of TRBD1 (5 bases match). In nucleotides, the sequence is TGTGCCAGCAGCTTATCAGGACACCCGGTCTCGAACACCGGGGAGCTGTTTTTT. This codes for CASSLSGHPVSNTGELFF.